A single sample gave rise to the 14 T cell receptor beta chains below, sequenced in a study of a mutant IDH1 vaccine in newly diagnosed glioma. The data were produced by immunoSEQ multiplex PCR, yet TCRdb's version contains in-frame clones alone and is incomplete. Of tens of thousands of clones listed, 86% are singletons. Time point indicated: baseline, week 1 (first vaccination visit). Treatment noted: pre-vaccination baseline after standard-of-care therapy. Sequencing was performed on PBMCs, taken from a glioma patient treated with radiotherapy, temozolomide or both. Receptor source: a man aged 40-49 years with glioma.

This chain joins TRBV7-6 and TRBJ2-7; the D is unclear. This CDR3 is 14 amino acids long. Trimming removed 0 bases from V and 3 bases from J, with 9 bases in between. Germline CDR1 SGHVS, CDR2 FNYEAQ. CDR3 nucleotides: TGTGCCAGCAGCTTAGCGGGGTCTCTCTACGAGCAGTACTTC. It translates to CASSLAGSLYEQYF.

The chain combines TRBV10-2 with TRBJ2-7; TRBD1 matches 12 bases. With V trimmed by 6 bases and J by 4 bases, 4 bases remained unmatched. CDR1 is WSHSY, CDR2 SAAADI, per germline. The CDR3 has 14 residues. Written as DNA, the CDR3 is TGCGCCAGCAGCTCGGGACAGGGGGCGTACGAGCAGTACTTC. Translated, it gives CASSSGQGAYEQYF.

Only one count was recorded for this clone. The chain has TRBV7-8 and TRBJ2-7; 8 positions agree with TRBD1. The CDR3 is 15 residues long. The V segment lost 4 bases and the J segment 2 bases; nucleotides outside the gene matches: 7. Per the germline V gene, CDR1 is SGHVS and CDR2 is FQNEAQ. For the CDR3, the DNA is TGTGCCAGCAGCTCCCAGACAGGGGCCACCTACGAGCAGTACTTC. It yields the protein CASSSQTGATYEQYF. The variable domain in full, completed from reference TRBV7-8 and TRBJ2-7, reads GAGVSQSPRYKVAKRGQDVALRCDPISGHVSLFWYQQALGQGPEFLTYFQNEAQLDKSGLPSDRFFAERPEGSVSTLKIQRTQQEDSAVYLCASSSQTGATYEQYFGPGTRLTVT.

The chain uses TRBV2 and TRBJ2-1; no clear D. V lost 3 bases to trimming and J lost 4 bases, with 10 bases between them. The germline V gene has CDR1 SNHLY and CDR2 FYNNEI. The CDR3 sequence is 14 residues long. The CDR3 nucleotides are TGTGCCAGCAGTGACCCCGAGAGATACAATGAGCAGTTCTTC. It yields the protein CASSDPERYNEQFF.

The chain is built from TRBV7-2 and TRBJ1-5; 7 positions agree with TRBD1. CDR1 is SGHTA, CDR2 FQGNSA, per germline. CDR3 length: 15 residues. With 6 bases clipped from V and 2 bases from J, the junction kept 7 bases outside the gene matches. CDR3 loop: CASRPTGDRNQPQHF. The CDR3 DNA follows: TGTGCCAGCAGACCAACAGGGGACCGCAATCAGCCCCAGCATTTT.

This chain links TRBV18 with TRBJ2-7; 7 bases fit TRBD2. Germline V CDR1 and CDR2: KGHSH, LQKENI. This CDR3 spans 19 amino acids. With V trimmed by 4 bases and J by 2 bases, 20 bases remained unmatched. The chain's CDR3 is CASSLGRERRAEFTYEQYF. Here the CDR3 DNA reads TGTGCCAGCTCACTCGGGCGGGAGCGTCGGGCAGAATTCACCTACGAGCAGTACTTC.

This clone turned up a few times. The V gene is TRBV5-1, the J gene TRBJ2-5; D may be TRBD2 (6 bases). Trimming took 0 bases from V and 5 from J, leaving 11 bases between them. Germline CDR1 reads SGHRS; CDR2 reads YFSETQ. The CDR3 is 14 amino acids. Written as DNA, the CDR3 is TGCGCCAGCAGCTTGGCCCTAGCGAGTGAGACCCAGTACTTC. Its translation: CASSLALASETQYF.

CDR3 DNA sequence: TGTGCCAGTAGCCCCGGGACAGGCTCCTACGAGCAGTACTTC. Translated, it gives CASSPGTGSYEQYF. The rearrangement joins TRBV19 to TRBJ2-7, with 8 bases lining up with TRBD1. This CDR3 region has 14 residues. Germline assignment: CDR1 LNHDA and CDR2 SQIVND (reference sequence). V lost 6 bases and J lost 0; bases outside the gene matches: 4. Looking up the rest from reference TRBV19 and TRBJ2-7 gives the full variable domain: DGGITQSPKYLFRKEGQNVTLSCEQNLNHDAMYWYRQDPGQGLRLIYYSQIVNDFQKGDIAEGYSVSREKKESFPLTVTSAQKNPTAFYLCASSPGTGSYEQYFGPGTRLTVT.

A few counts support this clone. This CDR3 reads CGSTVGGGYTF. The DNA for the CDR3 is TGCGGCAGCACGGTGGGGGGCGGCTACACCTTC. V is TRBV20-1 and J is TRBJ1-2; D might be TRBD1 (6 bases). Germline assignment: CDR1 DFQATT and CDR2 SNEGSKA (reference sequence). The CDR3 length is 11 residues.

J is TRBJ2-5 and V is TRBV11-3; 9 nucleotides agree with TRBD2. After removal of 3 bases from V and 5 bases from J, the junction contained 4 bases not matched to a gene. Per germline, CDR1 SGHNT and CDR2 YENEEA. The CDR3 length is 14 residues. CDR3 sequence (DNA): TGTGCCAGCAGCTTTAGCGGGAGTGGGGAGACCCAGTACTTC. Its translation is CASSFSGSGETQYF. Combining the CDR3 with reference TRBV11-3 and TRBJ2-5 gives the whole variable domain EAGVVQSPRYKIIEKKQPVAFWCNPISGHNTLYWYLQNLGQGPELLIRYENEEAVDDSQLPKDRFSAERLKGVDSTLKIQPAELGDSAVYLCASSFSGSGETQYFGPGTRLLVL.

The V call is TRBV7-9, the J call TRBJ2-6, with a tentative D call TRBD2 (5 bases). CDR3 size: 15 residues. V shed 4 bases and J shed 0 bases, with 7 bases lying between them. Germline-derived CDR1 and CDR2 are SEHNR and FQNEAQ (reference sequence). The DNA for the CDR3 is TGTGCCAGCAGCTCGGGAACCTCTGGGGCCAACGTCCTGACTTTC. Translation gives CASSSGTSGANVLTF.

The gene calls are TRBV5-6 and TRBJ2-7; 7 bases line up with TRBD2. CDR1 and CDR2 (germline): SGHDT, YYEEEE. Trimming took 0 bases from V and 3 from J; bases not matched to a gene: 6. The CDR3 has 15 residues. Here the CDR3 reads CASSLAPRGNYEQYF. CDR3 bases: TGTGCCAGCAGCTTGGCCCCGCGGGGGAACTACGAGCAGTACTTC.

The chain joins TRBV7-2 to TRBJ2-5, with 9 bases aligning to TRBD1. J was trimmed by 2 bases and V by 3 bases; bases with no gene match: 4. The germline V gene has CDR1 SGHTA and CDR2 FQGNSA. This CDR3 has 15 residues. The CDR3 coding sequence is TGTGCCAGCAGCTTGACAGGGGGGGATCAAGAGACCCAGTACTTC. Its translation is CASSLTGGDQETQYF.

CDR3 amino acids: CASSAPLAGSYNEQFF. CDR3 DNA sequence: TGTGCCAGCAGCGCCCCTTTAGCGGGGAGCTACAATGAGCAGTTCTTC. The V and J genes are TRBV28 and TRBJ2-1; TRBD2 matches at 8 bases. The CDR3 extends over 16 amino acids. Trimming cost V 6 bases and J 3 bases; bases outside gene matches: 10. The germline CDR1 and CDR2 sequences are MDHEN and SYDVKM.